This entry concerns a single T cell receptor (beta chain). The record originates from a study of control samples from healthy donors and cancer patients. The germline V gene encodes CDR1 SQVTM and CDR2 ANQGSEA. Trimming took 7 bases from V and 7 from J, leaving 13 bases between them. This CDR3 is built from 11 residues. TCRdb's copy holds only in-frame clones and misses some; the assay was immunoSEQ multiplex PCR. The table has 9,500 to 15,000 clones, roughly 95% seen once. The receptor comes from a man between 65 and 85 years old with head and neck cancer. The chain links TRBV29-1 to TRBJ1-2, with a weak D call TRBD1 (5 bases). The sequencing input was PBMCs. CDR3 protein: CSATYGAGYTF. CDR3 coding DNA: TGCAGCGCTACTTATGGGGCTGGCTACACCTTC.